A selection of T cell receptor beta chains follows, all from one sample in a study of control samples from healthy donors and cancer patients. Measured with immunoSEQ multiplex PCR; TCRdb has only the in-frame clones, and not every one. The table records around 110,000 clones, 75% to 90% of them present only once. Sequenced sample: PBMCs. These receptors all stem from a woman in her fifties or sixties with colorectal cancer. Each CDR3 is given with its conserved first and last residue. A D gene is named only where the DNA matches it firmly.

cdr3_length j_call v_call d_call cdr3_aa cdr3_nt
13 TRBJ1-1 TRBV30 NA CAWGPTAYTEAFF TGTGCCTGGGGACCTACAGCTTACACTGAAGCTTTCTTT
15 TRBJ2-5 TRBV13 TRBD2 CASSSSGGAGETQYF TGTGCCAGCAGCTCTAGCGGGGGGGCCGGGGAGACCCAGTACTTC
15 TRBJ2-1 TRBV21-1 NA CASSKARSSYNEQFF TGTGCCAGCAGCAAAGCCAGGAGCTCCTACAATGAGCAGTTCTTC
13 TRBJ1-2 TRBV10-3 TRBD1 CAITGDRGSGYTF TGTGCCATCACCGGGGACAGGGGATCTGGCTACACCTTC
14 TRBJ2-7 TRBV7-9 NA CASSSSSAPYEQYF TGTGCCAGCAGCTCTTCTAGCGCTCCCTACGAGCAGTACTTC
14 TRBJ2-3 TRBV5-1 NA CASSWGDSADTQYF TGCGCCAGCAGCTGGGGGGACTCTGCAGATACGCAGTATTTT
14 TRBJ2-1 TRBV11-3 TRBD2 CASSSGGSYNEQFF TGTGCCAGCAGCTCGGGGGGTTCCTACAATGAGCAGTTCTTC
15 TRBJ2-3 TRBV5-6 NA CASSLLLASTDTQYF TGTGCCAGCAGCTTACTGCTCGCTAGCACAGATACGCAGTATTTT
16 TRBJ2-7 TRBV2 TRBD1 CASNQGAGFSGYEQYF TGTGCCAGCAATCAGGGGGCGGGCTTTTCGGGCTACGAGCAGTACTTC
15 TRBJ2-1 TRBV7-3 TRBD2 CASSLEGGPSREQFF TGTGCCAGCAGCTTAGAGGGAGGGCCCTCGCGTGAGCAGTTCTTC
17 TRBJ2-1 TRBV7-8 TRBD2 CASSSPGEGSSYNEQFF TGTGCCAGCAGCTCCCCGGGGGAGGGTAGCTCCTACAATGAGCAGTTCTTC